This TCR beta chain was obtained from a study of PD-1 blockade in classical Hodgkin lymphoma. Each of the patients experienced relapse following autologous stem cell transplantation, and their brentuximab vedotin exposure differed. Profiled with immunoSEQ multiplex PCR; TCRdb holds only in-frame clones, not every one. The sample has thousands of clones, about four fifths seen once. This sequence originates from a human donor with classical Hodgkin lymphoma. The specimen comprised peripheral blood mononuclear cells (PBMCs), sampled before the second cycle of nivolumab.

CDR3 sequence reads: CASSKDSDTEAFF. Written as DNA, the CDR3 is TGTGCCAGTAGTAAAGACAGTGACACTGAAGCTTTCTTT. The gene calls are TRBV19 and TRBJ1-1; D possibly corresponds to TRBD1 (5 bases). The germline gives CDR1 LNHDA, CDR2 SQIVND (reference sequence). The CDR3 is 13 residues long. With 4 bases removed from V and 3 bases from J, the gap between germline ends came to 9 bases. The full variable domain, rest sourced from reference TRBV19 and TRBJ1-1, is DGGITQSPKYLFRKEGQNVTLSCEQNLNHDAMYWYRQDPGQGLRLIYYSQIVNDFQKGDIAEGYSVSREKKESFPLTVTSAQKNPTAFYLCASSKDSDTEAFFGQGTRLTVV.